The entry that follows covers one T cell receptor (beta chain) sequence. A read error is likely, as this CDR3 ends without the conserved phenylalanine or tryptophan. V lost 6 bases, J lost 6 bases, and 27 bases lay in between. In germline, CDR1 is SQVTM, CDR2 ANQGSEA. The CDR3 is made up of 17 amino acids. This entry is derived from a study of response to subunit inactivated influenza vaccine. MiXCR, run by TCRdb on the RT-PCR reads, gives a single entry per CDR3 protein. The table shows 600,000 to 700,000 distinct CDR3 sequences, with around 15% occurring only once. The chain combines TRBV29-1 with TRBJ2-1; D may match TRBD1 or TRBD2 (5 bases each). The starting material was PBMCs from blood, obtained 14 to 15 days before vaccination. This TCR was sampled from a man aged 45-65 years who received an inactivated influenza vaccine. CDR3 residues: CSVDTFRPENGGNEQFL. CDR3 coding DNA: TGCAGCGTAGATACCTTCCGGCCAGAAAATGGGGGCAATGAGCAGTTCTTA.